Here is one TCR beta chain with its context. There are a few counts of this clonotype. Which antigen it targets is not known. No much larger clonotype is one base removed from it; base qualities were not supplied. The CDR3 measures 13 amino acids from cysteine to phenylalanine. The read is trimmed to its CDR3 DNA, 39 bases read in frame from base 1. CDR1 and CDR2, looked up from the germline V gene (reference sequence), are DFQATT and SNEGSKA. The V and J ends are trimmed by 6 bases and 3 bases, leaving 13 bases between them. This specimen belongs to a study of identical twins (dated by TCRdb to 2016 to 2017). Regarding the complete study: TCR alpha and beta repertoires from monozygotic twins, unrelated adults of various ages and cord blood were deep-sequenced to test whether fetal clonotypes persist. Replicate twin experiments were performed at different times using different library preparation protocols to rule out contamination. The paper as a whole reports these results and caveats: Compared with coincidental sharing between unrelated individuals, an excess of low generation-probability sequences was observed among out-of-frame TCR alpha sequences shared between twins. Zero-insertion analyses could be partly confounded by invariant T cells such as MAIT and iNKT, although diverse VJ usage argued against such confounding for most clonotypes. Abundant cord blood beta clonotypes had fewer insertions, young adult naive repertoires showed a similar but weaker trend, and memory repertoires showed no such trend. In beta out-of-frame sequences, excess twin sharing was weaker, because having fewer shared sequences lowered the signal-to-noise ratio. Out-of-frame TCR alpha sharing in monozygotic twins was systematically underestimated by recombination models, whereas sharing between unrelated individuals was in agreement with the recombination models. Because the same donors could not be followed over many years, conclusions were based on cross-sectional statistical analysis.

The method behind the library was 5' RACE. Reads for this sample came from an Illumina HiSeq 2000. Template switching introduced a universal primer binding site; the final cDNA contained a unique molecular identifier, enabling accurate counting of TCR cDNA molecules. Specific primers in the conserved constant-segment region were used to synthesize first-strand cDNA for TCR alpha and beta chains. To control for contamination, every cDNA library carried two barcodes: a SMART-Mk sample barcode plus Illumina barcodes. TruSeq adapter sequences and Illumina sample barcodes were added in two successive PCR steps. Sequencing of the TCR alpha and beta cDNA libraries was done on the Illumina HiSeq platform using custom primers. The authors processed their data as follows. MiGEC processed the raw reads to extract unique molecular identifiers, while MiXCR was used to determine the CDR3 positions. Recombination models were inferred per individual with the repgenHMM and IGoR tools using an EM algorithm. The tcR package in R was used for shared clonotype analysis, with sharing normalized by the product of cloneset sizes. Out-of-frame nonproductive sequences were analyzed to study raw recombination free of thymic and clonal selection effects. Starting from the raw public reads, TCRdb applied fastp trimming at Q25, assembled clones with MiXCR and retained in-frame beta chains. Merged by CDR3 protein, the rows form single entries marked with the most common genes and DNA. TCRdb's processing, not the authors' own work, is the source of the V and J calls. This sample has roughly 770,000 distinct CDR3 sequences in its table, and around a sixth of those were observed once. Together, the top ten hold approximately 14% of the sample.

All donors were healthy Caucasians. The twin cohort consisted of three pairs of female monozygotic twins, all aged roughly 18 to 29 years. Peripheral blood mononuclear cells were the source from which RNA for the TCR libraries was isolated. The data were also submitted as part of a second study, on T cells expressing NK-cell markers. In that second paper, the authors write: TCR beta-chain repertoires were profiled in sorted CD3+CD56+NKG2C+, CD3+CD56+NKG2C- and CD3+CD56-NKG2C+ T-cell subsets from about 8 donors. Seven of the eight sequenced donors were HCMV-seropositive and one was HCMV-seronegative. In several experiments an anti-gammadeltaTCR antibody was added to restrict sorting to alphabetaTCR-expressing T cells. In several donors, the dominant CD3+CD56+NKG2C+ clonotypes were found to rank among the top 10 CD8+ clonotypes and to make up about 1.0-7.5% of CD8+ T cells. Those dominant clonotypes were again the most abundant among CD3+CD56-NKG2C+ cells in several donors, at roughly 25-60.1%. Whether the expanded NKG2C-expressing T cell clones were specific for HCMV antigens remained unclear. The eight sequenced donors were randomly selected healthy volunteers, three men and five women. HCMV-specific IgG was detected in serum with a commercial ELISA kit to determine HCMV serostatus. For roughly 6 donors, bulk peripheral blood T-cell repertoires were additionally sequenced from unsorted PBMC. MIGEC handled demultiplexing of the reads and grouping by UMI, while MiTCR was used to assemble and quantify clonotypes. To exclude erroneous sequences, any TCR cDNA sequence not supported by at least two reads was discarded. Downstream repertoire analysis used the tcR package, and clonotypes were matched across fractions by CDR3 nucleotide sequence plus V segment. VDJmatch was used to annotate antigen specificity against VDJdb, with one amino acid substitution in CDR3 permitted.

The sequence derives from a woman between 18 and 29 years old in good health. The chain uses TRBV20-1 and TRBJ2-3, with the D gene too uncertain to name. The sequenced sample was PBMCs. The CDR3 is CSAREARTDTQYF. The base sequence is TGCAGTGCCCGAGAGGCTAGAACAGATACGCAGTATTTT.